What follows is one TCR beta chain and its context. Germline CDR1 and CDR2: MGHRA and YSYEKL. The CDR3 has 15 amino acids. V was clipped by 4 bases and J by 2 bases; unmatched bases: 7. Clones were read by immunoSEQ multiplex PCR, and TCRdb kept only the in-frame ones, dropping some. The sample comprises 410,000 or so clones, 70% to 90% of which are singletons, and roughly 1.4% rests with the top ten. This specimen belongs to a study of blood T cell repertoires in COVID-19. The clonotype originates from a woman aged 40 to 50 with COVID-19, enrolled during active disease. The chain carries TRBV4-1 and TRBJ1-2; 7 positions match TRBD1. Sequencing was carried out using peripheral blood. The CDR3 DNA sequence: TGCGCCAGCAGCCTGGAGGACAGGAGCAACTATGGCTACACCTTC. Its translation is CASSLEDRSNYGYTF.